This TCR beta chain was captured in a study of technical replicates of blood from a handful of donors. In germline, CDR1 is SGHAT, CDR2 FQNNGV. V lost 1 base, J lost 4 bases, and 2 bases stayed unmatched. CDR3 length equals 15 residues. Some clones are missing from TCRdb's copy, which holds only in-frame ones; the method was immunoSEQ multiplex PCR. The sample has roughly 15,000 clones, 83% seen once. This TCR came from a human donor in good health. Sequencing used PBMCs. The gene calls are TRBV11-2 and TRBJ2-1, with 9 bases fitting TRBD2. The CDR3: CASSLVLAGYNEQFF. The CDR3 DNA follows: TGTGCCAGCAGCTTAGTCCTAGCGGGGTACAATGAGCAGTTCTTC.